Sequencing of this TCR beta chain was carried out in a study of glioma-infiltrating T cells. The iRepertoire nested amplicon-rescue multiplex PCR amplified TCR alpha and beta CDR3s from RNA. One-step reverse transcription and amplification started from about 100-400 ng of tissue mRNA or PBMC total RNA. TCRdb analysed the multiplex PCR reads with MiXCR anew, one entry per CDR3 protein. In the table there are approximately 130,000 distinct CDR3 sequences, about 25% of which are singletons. Study observations and caveats: Only very few CDR3 sequences appeared in both tissue and blood. Tissue-blood divergence was below expectation in non-neoplastic patients, above in gliomas.

This CDR3 is built from 15 residues. From germline, CDR1 is SGHTA and CDR2 FQGTGA. Points on this clonotype: Its antigen remains unknown. The junction departs from germline at one end; a sequencing error may be responsible.

This TCR came from a human donor with low-grade glioma or glioblastoma, undergoing nonglioma brain surgery, or in good health (not recorded which). The sample consisted of glioma tissue, nonneoplastic brain tissue, or PBMCs (not recorded which). This chain connects TRBV7-3 to TRBJ2-1; TRBD1 matches 9 bases. The CDR3 DNA follows: TGTGCCAGCAGCCTAGACAGGGGGTCCTACAATAAGCAGTTCTTC. Encoded protein: CASSLDRGSYNKQFF.